The 17 T cell receptor beta chains given below trace back to one sample, sequenced in a study of T cell changes during pregnancy in multiple sclerosis. Assay used: immunoSEQ multiplex PCR; TCRdb lists only in-frame clones, some missing. Among some 80,000 clones listed, nearly 95% were seen once. The material was CD4+ T cells from peripheral blood mononuclear cells, obtained after pregnancy. Every receptor here comes from a female donor with multiple sclerosis, enrolled in a pregnancy study.

This chain uses TRBV7-8 with TRBJ2-7; D is ambiguous. V gave up 6 bases and J gave up 0 bases, with 9 bases separating them. Germline V gives CDR1 SGHVS, CDR2 FQNEAQ. The length of the CDR3 is 13 residues. The CDR3 loop is CASRGTFSYEQYF. In DNA, the CDR3 is TGTGCCAGCAGGGGCACCTTCTCCTACGAGCAGTACTTC.

The chain couples TRBV7-6 to TRBJ2-3, with D possibly matching TRBD2 (5 bases). V lost 2 bases to trimming and J lost 5 bases, with 11 bases between them. The CDR3 extends over 14 amino acids. Germline V CDR1 and CDR2: SGHVS, FNYEAQ. The CDR3 sequence: CASSLSGGRDTQYF. In nucleotides, the CDR3 is TGTGCCAGCAGCTTATCAGGCGGGCGAGATACGCAGTATTTT.

CDR3 protein: CASSPTSVSSYEQYF. The CDR3 bases are TGTGCCAGCAGCCCTACTAGCGTGAGCTCCTACGAGCAGTACTTC. V usage is TRBV5-4 and J usage is TRBJ2-7, with 7 bases aligning to TRBD2. CDR3 length: 15 amino acids. V shed 4 bases, J shed 0 bases, and the junction held 7 bases outside the gene matches. Germline assignment: CDR1 SGHNT and CDR2 YYREEE (reference sequence).

The chain joins TRBV9 to TRBJ2-1; 9 positions match TRBD2. Trimming took 0 bases from V and 4 from J; bases not matched to a gene: 5. The CDR3 is 16 amino acids. The germline V gene encodes CDR1 SGDLS and CDR2 YYNGEE. The CDR3 bases are TGTGCCAGCAGCGTAGACCCTAGCGGGGTGTACAATGAGCAGTTCTTC. Residues: CASSVDPSGVYNEQFF.

The chain couples TRBV7-6 to TRBJ2-1, with 7 bases identical to TRBD2. The CDR3 length is 15 residues. J gave up 7 bases and V 2 bases, and 8 bases lay outside the gene matches. From germline, CDR1 is SGHVS and CDR2 FNYEAQ. CDR3 sequence: CASSLSRGSGNEQFF. The CDR3 nucleotides are TGTGCCAGCAGCTTATCTCGCGGGAGTGGTAATGAGCAGTTCTTC.

The gene calls are TRBV28 and TRBJ2-5; 9 bases fit TRBD1. The ends lost 5 bases at V and 4 bases at J; junction bases unmatched: 8. This CDR3 has 15 residues. CDR1 and CDR2 (germline): MDHEN, SYDVKM. CDR3 sequence: CASSPQGQGRETQYF. CDR3 coding DNA: TGTGCCAGCAGTCCCCAAGGACAGGGGAGAGAGACCCAGTACTTC.

The CDR3 nucleotides read TGTGCCAGCAGTGAGAGTTCTATCCGAGCTTACGAGCAGTACTTC. Its translation is CASSESSIRAYEQYF. The chain is built from TRBV6-1 and TRBJ2-7; D is ambiguous. CDR3 length: 15 amino acids. The V gene's germline CDR1 is MNHNS and CDR2 SASEGT. Trimming cost V 3 bases and J 4 bases, with 16 bases left between them.

This clone has only one observation. The gene calls are TRBV6-5 and TRBJ2-1, with 7 positions matching TRBD2. CDR3 length: 15 amino acids. CDR1 is MNHEY and CDR2 is SVGAGI in the germline V gene. Unmatched junction bases numbered 8, after V lost 6 bases and J lost 3 bases. In DNA, the CDR3 is TGTGCCAGCAGCCCGTCCCGGGACTACTACAATGAGCAGTTCTTC. Its translation is CASSPSRDYYNEQFF.

The gene calls are TRBV4-1 and TRBJ1-4, with D maybe TRBD1 (5 bases). V lost 2 bases to trimming and J lost 4 bases, with 14 bases between them. CDR3 length: 16 residues. CDR1 is MGHRA, CDR2 YSYEKL, per germline. The DNA of the CDR3 is TGCGCCAGCAGCCAACCACTTGCAGGGCTTAATGAAAAACTGTTTTTT. It encodes CASSQPLAGLNEKLFF.

The chain employs TRBV27 and TRBJ2-1; TRBD2 aligns across 9 bases. The length of the CDR3 is 14 residues. V lost 6 bases, J lost 2 bases, and 2 bases stayed unmatched. Germline CDR1 is MNHEY and CDR2 is SMNVEV (reference sequence). The DNA for the CDR3 is TGTGCCAGCAGAATAGCGGGGGCCTACAATGAGCAGTTCTTC. Residues: CASRIAGAYNEQFF.

In DNA, the CDR3 is TGCAGCGCGGGAGGGGACGGAGCCAAAAACATTCAGTACTTC. This gives the protein CSAGGDGAKNIQYF. The chain carries TRBV29-1 and TRBJ2-4, with 8 bases aligning to TRBD2. V lost 7 bases, J lost 0 bases, and 5 bases stayed unmatched. Germline values: CDR1 SQVTM, CDR2 ANQGSEA. This CDR3 has 14 residues.

This chain connects TRBV7-3 to TRBJ1-4, with TRBD1 as a possible D gene (6 bases). CDR3 length: 15 residues. V was trimmed by 2 bases and J by 6 bases, leaving 13 bases between them. The V gene's germline CDR1 is SGHTA and CDR2 FQGTGA. The CDR3 loop reads CASSLVGRGYEKLFF. Written as DNA, the CDR3 is TGTGCCAGCAGCTTAGTCGGCAGGGGTTATGAAAAACTGTTTTTT.

The J gene is TRBJ2-5, the V gene TRBV9; 12 bases map to TRBD2. CDR3 length: 17 amino acids. In germline, CDR1 is SGDLS, CDR2 YYNGEE. Losses at the gene ends were 4 bases for V and 2 bases for J; bases not matched to a gene: 9. This CDR3 reads CASSQRLAGEEQETQYF. CDR3 DNA: TGTGCCAGCAGCCAACGACTAGCGGGAGAGGAACAAGAGACCCAGTACTTC.

This clone occurred once. The V call is TRBV7-8, the J call TRBJ2-1; the D is unclear. The CDR3 is made up of 12 amino acids. The V end was cut by 1 base, the J end by 10 bases, with 8 bases between. Germline loops: CDR1 SGHVS, CDR2 FQNEAQ. The DNA of the CDR3 is TGTGCCAGCAGCTTAGAGGTGACAGAGCAGTTCTTC. It specifies CASSLEVTEQFF.

Here the CDR3 reads CASSLAGRARGRETQYF. CDR3 bases: TGTGCCAGCAGCTTAGCGGGCCGGGCCCGAGGGCGGGAGACCCAGTACTTC. The chain is built from TRBV7-2 and TRBJ2-5; the D gene is possibly TRBD2 (5 bases). Trimming stripped 0 bases from V and 5 bases from J, with 19 bases between. The V gene's germline CDR1 is SGHTA and CDR2 FQGNSA. CDR3 length: 17 amino acids.

The chain has TRBV7-2 and TRBJ2-5; 10 nucleotides agree with TRBD1. V shed 1 base, J shed 5 bases, and the junction held 4 bases outside the gene matches. The CDR3 is 15 amino acids. Germline CDR1 and CDR2: SGHTA and FQGNSA. The CDR3 sequence is CASSLDRDRGETQYF. CDR3 DNA: TGTGCCAGCAGCTTAGACCGGGACAGGGGCGAGACCCAGTACTTC.

The chain recombines TRBV27 with TRBJ2-2, with 8 bases matching TRBD2. This CDR3 is 15 amino acids long. Germline CDR1 MNHEY, CDR2 SMNVEV (reference sequence). The J segment lost 3 bases and the V segment lost 10 bases, leaving 10 bases of the junction unmatched. CDR3 in DNA: TGTGCCACCAGGGGACTAGAGAGACACACCGGGGAGCTGTTTTTT. It encodes CATRGLERHTGELFF.